This TCR beta chain derives from a study of blood T cell repertoires in COVID-19. As for the study in general: There were acute and convalescent COVID-19 samples, and they came from the United States, Italy and Spain.

The V gene's germline CDR1 is MDHEN and CDR2 SYDVKM. V was clipped by 7 bases and J by 0 bases; unmatched bases: 5. The CDR3 consists of 14 residues. Original handling: Nucleated cell counts were estimated from reference gene primer amplification. TCRdb's table, derived via immunoSEQ multiplex PCR, lists solely in-frame clones and lacks some. D and trimming come from the DNA, and the V and J calls and clone size come from that table. Among about 350,000 clones listed, 88% were seen once. A case of COVID-19 had been met by exposed participants within 2 weeks before study entry. The receptor was derived from a woman younger than 45 who had been exposed to COVID-19. This chain connects TRBV28 to TRBJ2-7; 8 bases align to TRBD1. Specimen: PBMCs or T cells enriched from blood (not recorded which). This chain's CDR3 is CASTTGGSSYEQYF. The DNA of the CDR3 is TGTGCCAGCACCACAGGGGGTAGCTCCTACGAGCAGTACTTC.